The 13 T cell receptor beta chains listed next were all sequenced from one sample in a study of cytomegalovirus exposure and HLA in healthy donors (dated 2017 in TCRdb). The library was made by the immunoSEQ multiplex PCR assay. Not all clones reach the TCRdb copy of this immuneACCESS table, which keeps in-frame sequences only. Checked studies attribute under half of the gap to unresolved V genes and leave the rest unexplained. This sample has more than 85,000 clones in its table, and 85% to 90% of those were observed once. The top ten hold approximately 2.3% of the sample. The sample comprised PBMCs. The receptors stem from a young woman in good health and CMV-seronegative.

The genes are TRBV13 and TRBJ1-3, with D possibly matching TRBD1 (6 bases). The germline V and J ends were trimmed by 3 bases and 3 bases, with 15 bases remaining between them. The CDR3 is made up of 16 amino acids. The germline CDR1 and CDR2 sequences are PRHDT and FYEKMQ (reference sequence). In DNA form, the CDR3 reads TGTGCCAGCAGCTTGCGGACAGCCTCTCTTGGAAACACCATATATTTT. Its protein is CASSLRTASLGNTIYF.

The gene calls are TRBV19 and TRBJ1-2; D remains unclear. This CDR3 contains 14 residues. Germline V CDR1 and CDR2: LNHDA, SQIVND (reference sequence). Between the trimmed V and J ends, which lost 2 bases and 5 bases, there was a span of 12 bases. CDR3 DNA: TGTGCCAGTAGTATAATGGTGGAGGGATATGGCTACACCTTC. Protein: CASSIMVEGYGYTF.

The chain joins TRBV28 to TRBJ2-5; possibly TRBD2 for D (5 bases). Trimming cost V 5 bases and J 2 bases, with 18 bases left between them. CDR3 size: 16 residues. The V gene's germline CDR1 is MDHEN and CDR2 SYDVKM. CDR3 bases: TGTGCCAGCAGTGTACCTCCTCGGGGATTACAAGAGACCCAGTACTTC. Its translation: CASSVPPRGLQETQYF. Using reference TRBV28 and TRBJ2-5 for the parts outside the CDR3, the full variable domain is DVKVTQSSRYLVKRTGEKVFLECVQDMDHENMFWYRQDPGLGLRLIYFSYDVKMKEKGDIPEGYSVSREKKERFSLILESASTNQTSMYLCASSVPPRGLQETQYFGPGTRLLVL.

The J gene is TRBJ2-3, the V gene TRBV28; 9 bases map to TRBD2. The J segment lost 4 bases and the V segment lost 6 bases, leaving 11 bases of the junction unmatched. The germline gives CDR1 MDHEN, CDR2 SYDVKM. The CDR3 is 16 amino acids. In nucleotides, the CDR3 is TGTGCCAGCAGCGCGCCTGGGGCGGGAGGGGCAGATACGCAGTATTTT. This sequence encodes CASSAPGAGGADTQYF.

This CDR3 is CASSYGQGSAYEQYF. In DNA form, the CDR3 reads TGTGCCAGCAGCTACGGACAGGGTTCGGCCTACGAGCAGTACTTC. The chain carries TRBV7-8 and TRBJ2-7; 8 positions match TRBD1. The CDR3 consists of 15 residues. Germline V CDR1 and CDR2: SGHVS, FQNEAQ. The ends lost 4 bases at V and 2 bases at J; junction bases unmatched: 7. The full variable domain, in which reference TRBV7-8 and TRBJ2-7 provide the parts outside the CDR3, is GAGVSQSPRYKVAKRGQDVALRCDPISGHVSLFWYQQALGQGPEFLTYFQNEAQLDKSGLPSDRFFAERPEGSVSTLKIQRTQQEDSAVYLCASSYGQGSAYEQYFGPGTRLTVT.

The rearrangement uses TRBV30 and TRBJ1-1, with 9 bases aligning to TRBD1. This CDR3 spans 15 amino acids. The ends lost 3 bases at V and 11 bases at J; junction bases unmatched: 16. Germline V lookup: CDR1 GTSNPN, CDR2 SVGIG (reference sequence). The CDR3 coding sequence is TGTGCCTGGAGGAGCGGGACAGGGATCTTGGAATCGGCTTTCTTT. Protein product: CAWRSGTGILESAFF.

V usage is TRBV9 and J usage is TRBJ2-3; D possibly corresponds to TRBD2 (6 bases). Between the trimmed V and J ends, which lost 0 bases and 3 bases, there was a span of 11 bases. Per germline, CDR1 SGDLS and CDR2 YYNGEE. The CDR3 loop spans 15 amino acids. CDR3 nucleotide sequence: TGTGCCAGCAGCGTAGCTACAGCGGGTACAGATACGCAGTATTTT. It yields the protein CASSVATAGTDTQYF.

The chain links TRBV30 to TRBJ2-3; D uncertain. Germline V CDR1 and CDR2: GTSNPN, SVGIG (reference sequence). CDR3 length: 12 amino acids. Deletions cut 1 base from V and 2 bases from J, with 4 bases between. CDR3 nucleotides: TGTGCCTGGAGTGGGCCCACAGATACGCAGTATTTT. Protein sequence: CAWSGPTDTQYF.

J is TRBJ2-1 and V is TRBV27; 12 nucleotides align to TRBD2. This CDR3 spans 18 amino acids. Trimming at V came to 3 bases and at J to 4 bases, leaving 10 bases not matched to a gene. Germline CDR1 and CDR2: MNHEY and SMNVEV (reference sequence). Written as DNA, the CDR3 is TGTGCCAGCAGTTTTAGGGGAGGACTAGCGGGGATTTACAATGAGCAGTTCTTC. It codes for CASSFRGGLAGIYNEQFF.

This clone was counted only a few times. The CDR3 sequence: CAAGQTGNTIYF. For the CDR3, the DNA is TGTGCCGCCGGACAGACTGGAAACACCATATATTTT. The chain uses TRBV10-3 and TRBJ1-3; maybe TRBD1 (6 bases). V shed 11 bases and J shed 2 bases, with 10 bases lying between them. In germline, CDR1 is ENHRY, CDR2 SYGVKD. The CDR3 loop spans 12 amino acids.

The chain joins TRBV5-4 to TRBJ1-6, with 11 positions matching TRBD1. The V and J ends lost 5 bases and 9 bases, in that order; junction bases with no gene match: 4. The CDR3 extends over 14 amino acids. In germline, CDR1 is SGHNT, CDR2 YYREEE (reference sequence). The CDR3 is CASSPGTGGSPLHF. The DNA for the CDR3 is TGTGCCAGCAGTCCCGGGACAGGGGGTTCACCCCTCCACTTT. The full variable domain, its missing parts supplied by reference TRBV5-4 and TRBJ1-6, is ETGVTQSPTHLIKTRGQQVTLRCSSQSGHNTVSWYQQALGQGPQFIFQYYREEENGRGNFPPRFSGLQFPNYSSELNVNALELDDSALYLCASSPGTGGSPLHFGNGTRLTVT.

This rearrangement joins TRBV28 to TRBJ2-2; 12 bases map to TRBD2. J gave up 6 bases and V 0 bases, and 5 bases lay outside the gene matches. This CDR3 comprises 17 residues. Germline lookup yields CDR1 MDHEN and CDR2 SYDVKM. The CDR3 bases are TGTGCCAGCAGTTTATGGGAACTAGCGGGAGGTCCCGGGGAGCTGTTTTTT. Protein product: CASSLWELAGGPGELFF.

This clone was seen once. The J gene is TRBJ2-5, the V gene TRBV4-2, with D possibly matching TRBD2 (6 bases). V was clipped by 4 bases and J by 3 bases, with 21 bases between them. Germline lookup yields CDR1 LGHNA and CDR2 YNFKEQ. The CDR3 has 17 residues. The CDR3 spells CASSPYPFGGSKETQYF. CDR3 DNA sequence: TGTGCCAGCAGCCCGTACCCTTTCGGGGGATCGAAAGAGACCCAGTACTTC.